This T cell receptor beta chain was recovered during a study of blood T cells in healthy people across ages. Study in general: About one barcoded beta molecule per two T cells was the capture yield of template switching.

Study-wide results and caveats: Older individuals had lower TCR beta diversity per million T cells (the decline was roughly linear).

The length of the CDR3 is 13 residues. A second PCR, run for about 6 to 11 cycles, used a sample-barcoded 5' primer plus a J-beta primer mix. Every sample gave at least 2.5 million paired-end reads containing CDR3. Each CDR3 protein is one row after TCRdb ran MiXCR on the 5' RACE reads. The sample lists hundreds of thousands of distinct CDR3 sequences; around 31% were seen once. About this clonotype: Its specificity is unknown. A read error may explain this, as a much larger clone is one base away.

This receptor was taken from a woman older than 75 in good health. This chain uses TRBV12-3 or TRBV12-4 with TRBJ2-4; D possibly corresponds to TRBD2 (5 bases). The J call may not be correct, given that the DNA end is closer to TRBJ2-7. The material sequenced was blood. This CDR3 is CASCFNSGYEQYF. Here the CDR3 DNA reads TGTGCCAGCTGTTTTAACTCGGGGTACGAGCAGTACTTC.